This TCR beta chain was identified during a study of CD8 T cells in ankylosing spondylitis. The CDR3 is made up of 15 amino acids. Trimming cost V 1 base and J 3 bases; bases outside gene matches: 8. CDR1 DFQATT and CDR2 SNEGSKA come from the germline V gene (reference sequence). This clonotype was seen ten or more times. TCRdb passed the 5' RACE reads through MiXCR, listing each CDR3 protein once. The table includes 80,000 to 100,000 distinct CDR3 sequences, roughly 9.6% detected once. The TCR comes from a male donor with ankylosing spondylitis or in good health (not recorded which). This chain links TRBV20-1 with TRBJ1-1, with 7 bases matching TRBD1. Sample: blood, either unsorted or a sorted T cell fraction (not recorded which). The CDR3 reads CSARALRGRDTEAFF. Here the CDR3 DNA reads TGCAGTGCTAGAGCATTAAGGGGGCGCGACACTGAAGCTTTCTTT.